Sequencing of this TCR beta chain was carried out in a study of T cell changes during pregnancy in multiple sclerosis. Assay used: immunoSEQ multiplex PCR; TCRdb lists only in-frame clones, some missing. This table holds tens of thousands of clones, around 90% found once. This CDR3 comprises 11 residues. In germline, CDR1 is LGHNT, CDR2 FRNRAP. V was trimmed by 3 bases and J by 8 bases, leaving 7 bases between them. This TCR came from a female donor with multiple sclerosis, enrolled in a pregnancy study. This rearrangement joins TRBV12-5 to TRBJ1-1; D is uncertain. This material consisted of peripheral blood, taken before pregnancy. The CDR3 DNA sequence: TGTGCTAGTGGTTTAGGCAGGGAAGCTTTCTTT. Amino acid sequence: CASGLGREAFF.